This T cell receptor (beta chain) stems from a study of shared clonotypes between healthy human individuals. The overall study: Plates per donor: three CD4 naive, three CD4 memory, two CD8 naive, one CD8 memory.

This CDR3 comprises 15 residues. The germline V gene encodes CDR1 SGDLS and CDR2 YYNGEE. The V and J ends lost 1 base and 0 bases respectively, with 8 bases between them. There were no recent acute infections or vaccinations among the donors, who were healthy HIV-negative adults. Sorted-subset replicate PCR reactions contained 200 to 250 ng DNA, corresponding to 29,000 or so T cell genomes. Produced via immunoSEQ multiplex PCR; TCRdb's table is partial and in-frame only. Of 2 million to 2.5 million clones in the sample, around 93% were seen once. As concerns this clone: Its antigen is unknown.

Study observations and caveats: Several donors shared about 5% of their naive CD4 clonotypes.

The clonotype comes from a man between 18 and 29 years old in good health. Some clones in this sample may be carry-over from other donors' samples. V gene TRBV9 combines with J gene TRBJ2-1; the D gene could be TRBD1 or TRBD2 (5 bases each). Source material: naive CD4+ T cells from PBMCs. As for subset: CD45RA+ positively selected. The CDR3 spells CASSVMGDSYNEQFF. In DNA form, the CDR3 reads TGTGCCAGCAGCGTAATGGGGGACTCCTACAATGAGCAGTTCTTC.